This paragraph reports one T cell receptor beta chain. Its target is not known. The germline gives CDR1 MNHEY, CDR2 SMNVEV (reference sequence). The CDR3 sequence is 15 residues long. V gave up 5 bases and J gave up 0 bases, with 11 bases separating them. The assay was immunoSEQ multiplex PCR, and TCRdb's table has in-frame clones only and misses some. The top ten hold 1.9% of the sample, which has some 160,000 clones, under 95% seen once. The sample comes from a study of T cell responses to AZD1222 COVID-19 vaccine. Study outcomes and limitations: The donors showed a predominance of white British ancestry and of females, with possible underestimation of clonal diversity.

The clonotype was recovered from an adult who received the AZD1222 COVID-19 vaccine. The gene calls are TRBV27 and TRBJ2-1; no reliable D call. Sequencing was performed on peripheral blood, taken 28 days after the second AZD1222 dose. The CDR3 DNA reads TGTGCCAGCAGTCTGACTCCGAGCTCCTACAATGAGCAGTTCTTC. Translating it yields CASSLTPSSYNEQFF.